Below, 19 T cell receptor beta chains from the same sample are listed, as sequenced in a study of Ad26.COV2.S vaccination and SARS-CoV-2 variants. Sequencing used immunoSEQ multiplex PCR; TCRdb keeps in-frame clones, though not all of them. The table includes roughly 380,000 clones, around 89% detected once. Treatment of the sample: about 20 received Ad26.COV2.S at low or high dose, single or two shots; 5 received placebo; per-sample allocation not given. Sampling happened 63 days after the first vaccine or placebo injection. Source: peripheral blood, taken in a trial of Ad26.COV2.S vaccine versus placebo. These receptors were obtained from a person between 18 and 60 years old who received the Ad26.COV2.S COVID-19 vaccine or a placebo.

The chain carries TRBV7-2 and TRBJ1-4; D call uncertain. Trimming cost V 1 base and J 8 bases, with 11 bases left between them. The CDR3 covers 14 residues. CDR1 is SGHTA, CDR2 FQGNSA, per germline. DNA for the CDR3: TGTGCCAGCAGCTTAGAGATTGGGGAGGAAAAACTGTTTTTT. The encoded protein is CASSLEIGEEKLFF.

This chain joins TRBV4-3 and TRBJ1-5; D uncertain. The CDR3 extends over 14 amino acids. Germline CDR1 is LGHNA and CDR2 is YSLEER. V lost 0 bases and J 5 bases, leaving 8 bases between the germline ends. The CDR3 nucleotides read TGCGCCAGCAGCCAAGATCGAGAATATCAGCCCCAGCATTTT. This sequence encodes CASSQDREYQPQHF.

J is TRBJ2-1 and V is TRBV19; possible D gene TRBD2, 5 bases. Germline V gene lookup returns CDR1 LNHDA and CDR2 SQIVND (reference sequence). The CDR3 covers 15 residues. V was shortened by 0 bases and J by 5 bases, with 11 bases between the two germline ends. Here the CDR3 reads CASSIDRTGHNEQFF. The CDR3 DNA follows: TGTGCCAGTAGTATAGACCGGACTGGGCACAATGAGCAGTTCTTC. The full variable domain, in which reference TRBV19 and TRBJ2-1 provide the parts outside the CDR3, is DGGITQSPKYLFRKEGQNVTLSCEQNLNHDAMYWYRQDPGQGLRLIYYSQIVNDFQKGDIAEGYSVSREKKESFPLTVTSAQKNPTAFYLCASSIDRTGHNEQFFGPGTRLTVL.

The chain combines TRBV28 with TRBJ2-7; maybe TRBD1 (5 bases). Trimming took 4 bases from V and 2 from J, leaving 12 bases between them. This CDR3 region has 14 residues. From germline, CDR1 is MDHEN and CDR2 SYDVKM. The CDR3 region has the DNA TGTGCCAGCAGTTCCAGGGAACCTACCTACGAGCAGTACTTC. It is translated as CASSSREPTYEQYF.

The V and J genes are TRBV5-5 and TRBJ2-3; a weak D match, TRBD1 (5 bases). V dropped 4 bases and J dropped 0 bases, with 12 bases sitting between them. This CDR3 is built from 15 residues. CDR1 is SGHKS and CDR2 is YYEKEE in the germline V gene (reference sequence). CDR3 protein: CASSTPGYSTDTQYF. The CDR3 region has the DNA TGTGCCAGCAGCACCCCAGGGTACAGCACAGATACGCAGTATTTT.

The chain joins TRBV2 to TRBJ2-1; 9 nucleotides align to TRBD2. The germline CDR1 and CDR2 sequences are SNHLY and FYNNEI. Unmatched junction bases numbered 6, after V lost 2 bases and J lost 4 bases. CDR3 length: 16 amino acids. DNA for the CDR3: TGTGCCAGCAGTGAACAGCGGGGGGACTATTACAATGAGCAGTTCTTC. It encodes CASSEQRGDYYNEQFF.

For the CDR3, the DNA is TGTGCCAGCAGTTACTCGGGACCGGGTTTTAACTATGGCTACACCTTC. This codes for CASSYSGPGFNYGYTF. The rearrangement links TRBV6-2 or TRBV6-3 to TRBJ1-2; TRBD1 is a possible D gene (5 bases). Trimming left V 0 bases short and J 1 base short, with 12 bases between. The V gene's germline CDR1 is MNHEY and CDR2 SVGEGT. The CDR3 spans 16 residues.

The genes are TRBV3-1 (or the pseudogene TRBV3-2) and TRBJ1-4; tentative D call: TRBD1 (5 bases). The germline gives CDR1 LGHDT, CDR2 YNNKEL (reference sequence). The germline V and J ends were trimmed by 3 bases and 3 bases, with 11 bases remaining between them. This CDR3 is built from 15 residues. The CDR3 loop is CASSHTTGSNEKLFF. For the CDR3, the DNA is TGTGCCAGCAGCCATACAACAGGTTCTAATGAAAAACTGTTTTTT.

The chain is built from TRBV30 and TRBJ2-2; TRBD2 matches at 10 bases. Unmatched junction bases numbered 4, after V lost 4 bases and J lost 8 bases. Germline assignment: CDR1 GTSNPN and CDR2 SVGIG (reference sequence). CDR3 length equals 13 residues. This CDR3 reads CAWNIAGGGELFF. CDR3 coding DNA: TGTGCCTGGAACATAGCGGGGGGAGGGGAGCTGTTTTTT.

The rearrangement uses TRBV5-6 and TRBJ1-5; D gene uncertain. Germline CDR1 reads SGHDT; CDR2 reads YYEEEE. With 1 base removed from V and 1 base from J, the gap between germline ends came to 12 bases. The CDR3 has 16 amino acids. In DNA, the CDR3 is TGTGCCAGCAGCTTGTGGATTAGTCAGAGCAATCAGCCCCAGCATTTT. Translation gives CASSLWISQSNQPQHF.

CDR3 nucleotides: TGTGCCAGCAGCCTAGGGACTTATCGGCCCCAGCATTTT. Protein sequence: CASSLGTYRPQHF. The chain links TRBV7-9 to TRBJ1-5, with D tentatively TRBD1 (5 bases). The V gene lost 5 bases and the J gene lost 9 bases, with 14 bases spanning the gap. CDR3 length: 13 amino acids. Germline lookup yields CDR1 SEHNR and CDR2 FQNEAQ (reference sequence). Using reference TRBV7-9 and TRBJ1-5 for the parts outside the CDR3, the full variable domain is DTGVSQNPRHKITKRGQNVTFRCDPISEHNRLYWYRQTLGQGPEFLTYFQNEAQLEKSRLLSDRFSAERPKGSFSTLEIQRTEQGDSAMYLCASSLGTYRPQHFGDGTRLSIL.

This chain uses TRBV7-3 with TRBJ2-7; 11 positions agree with TRBD1. With 5 bases clipped from V and 5 bases from J, the junction kept 5 bases outside the gene matches. The CDR3 has 14 residues. Germline values: CDR1 SGHTA, CDR2 FQGTGA. CDR3 region: CASSPGQGAHEQYF. The CDR3 coding sequence is TGTGCCAGCAGCCCCGGACAGGGGGCCCACGAGCAGTACTTC.

The chain recombines TRBV7-9 with TRBJ2-7; 7 bases are shared with TRBD1. CDR1 is SEHNR and CDR2 is FQNEAQ in the germline V gene (reference sequence). V shed 7 bases and J 2 bases; nucleotides not matched to a gene: 11. There are 15 residues in the CDR3. The CDR3 reads CASTIGGRRAYEQYF. CDR3 nucleotide sequence: TGTGCCAGCACCATAGGGGGCAGGAGAGCCTACGAGCAGTACTTC.

The V call is TRBV13, the J call TRBJ2-7; TRBD2 aligns across 8 bases. J lost 4 bases, V lost 3 bases, and 8 bases had no gene match. CDR3 length: 15 amino acids. In germline, CDR1 is PRHDT, CDR2 FYEKMQ (reference sequence). The CDR3 loop is CASSLRSGGPYEQYF. Written as DNA, the CDR3 is TGTGCCAGCAGCTTGCGAAGCGGGGGCCCGTACGAGCAGTACTTC.

This chain uses TRBV7-9 with TRBJ1-3; no definite D call. CDR3 length equals 13 residues. Germline-derived CDR1 and CDR2 are SEHNR and FQNEAQ (reference sequence). Trimming removed 4 bases from V and 3 bases from J, with 7 bases in between. The CDR3 DNA follows: TGTGCCAGCAGCTACCCGGGTGGAAACACCATATATTTT. It specifies CASSYPGGNTIYF.

The chain carries TRBV2 and TRBJ2-7; D is possibly TRBD1 (5 bases). With 6 bases removed from V and 2 bases from J, the gap between germline ends came to 11 bases. The germline gives CDR1 SNHLY, CDR2 FYNNEI. The CDR3 is 13 amino acids. CDR3 amino acids: CASSPDSPYEQYF. Written as DNA, the CDR3 is TGTGCCAGCAGCCCCGACAGTCCCTACGAGCAGTACTTC.

This clone was counted between two and nine times. The chain joins TRBV19 to TRBJ1-1, with 7 positions matching TRBD1. This CDR3 region has 15 residues. Trimming took 7 bases from V and 2 from J; bases not matched to a gene: 10. In germline, CDR1 is LNHDA, CDR2 SQIVND (reference sequence). This CDR3 reads CASKGARSPNTEAFF. For the CDR3, the DNA is TGTGCCAGTAAGGGGGCGAGATCCCCCAACACTGAAGCTTTCTTT.

The V and J genes are TRBV4-1 and TRBJ2-5; 7 bases are shared with TRBD1. After removal of 4 bases from V and 3 bases from J, the junction contained 2 bases not matched to a gene. The germline V gene encodes CDR1 MGHRA and CDR2 YSYEKL. This CDR3 has 13 amino acids. The CDR3 DNA reads as TGCGCCAGCAGCCCAGACAGGGAAGAGACCCAGTACTTC. This translates into CASSPDREETQYF.

V is TRBV7-2 and J is TRBJ2-7; 7 bases align to TRBD1. This CDR3 region has 15 residues. Germline values: CDR1 SGHTA, CDR2 FQGNSA. The junction had 8 bases not matched to a gene; V was cut back by 5 bases and J by 1 base. The CDR3 sequence is CASSRRTGHSYEQYF. The CDR3 coding sequence is TGTGCCAGCAGCCGGAGGACAGGTCATTCCTACGAGCAGTACTTC.